A selection of T cell receptor beta chains follows, all from one sample in a study of T cell repertoires in cytomegalovirus infection. Via MiXCR, TCRdb re-called the reads, giving one row per CDR3 protein. Among about 260,000 distinct CDR3 sequences listed, approximately 14% were seen once. Sequenced sample: PBMCs. These receptor sequences come from a human donor in good health (CMV status not recorded). Some clones in this sample may be carry-over from other donors' samples. The CDR3 runs from the conserved cysteine through the conserved F or W. A D gene is named only where the DNA matches it firmly. For some rows the clone size is stated as once, few or many, or as a class when expanded; others skip it.

>TRBV19|NA|TRBJ2-1|NA
TGTGCCAGTAGTATAGATACTCGGAATGAGCAGTTCTTC
CASSIDTRNEQFF
>TRBV9|NA|TRBJ2-2|NA
TGTGCCAGCAGCACGGGGCAGATCACCGGGGAGCTGTTTTTT
CASSTGQITGELFF
>TRBV3-1|NA|TRBJ1-2|NA
TGTGCCAGCAGCCTCTCAGCGGGGGGCTACACCTTC
CASSLSAGGYTF
>TRBV4-1|many|TRBJ1-3|NA
TGCGCCAGCAGCCCGTCGGCGGAAATGAGTGGAAACACCATATATTTT
CASSPSAEMSGNTIYF
>TRBV7-9|once|TRBJ2-5|NA
TGTGCCAGCAGCACCCCGGGCTCAGAAGAGACCCAGTACTTC
CASSTPGSEETQYF
>TRBV19|many|TRBJ2-1|NA
TGTGCCAGTAGTATAGCGTCGGGAAATGAGCAGTTCTTC
CASSIASGNEQFF
>TRBV7-6|many|TRBJ1-1|TRBD1
TGTGCCAGCGGCCAGGGGGCGATGGCGACTGAAGCTTTCTTT
CASGQGAMATEAFF
>TRBV4-1|many|TRBJ1-6|NA
TGCGCCAGCAGCCAAAGAGGGGGGAACCTTACACCCCTCCACTTT
CASSQRGGNLTPLHF
>TRBV20-1|NA|TRBJ1-2|NA
TGCAGTGCTAGACCACAGGGCTATGGCTACACCTTC
CSARPQGYGYTF
>TRBV7-2|many|TRBJ2-7|TRBD2
TGTGCCAGCAGCCCAGGGACTAGCGGGAGGGCCGGGCTAGAGCAGTACTTC
CASSPGTSGRAGLEQYF
>TRBV7-2|many|TRBJ2-7|TRBD2
TGTGCCAGCAGCTTGCTAGCGGGAGAGGTATTCTCCTACGAGCAGTACTTC
CASSLLAGEVFSYEQYF
>TRBV7-2|many|TRBJ1-1|NA
TGTGCCAGCAGCACCAAGTCGGGCAGGGAAGCTTTCTTT
CASSTKSGREAFF
>TRBV7-3|many|TRBJ2-3|NA
TGTGCCAGCAGCTTAAAGGGGGATACGCAGTATTTT
CASSLKGDTQYF
>TRBV6-1|many|TRBJ1-2|TRBD1
TGTGCCAGCACGACAGGGGACTATGGCTACACCTTC
CASTTGDYGYTF
>TRBV2|few|TRBJ2-7|TRBD1
TGTGCCAGCTGGGACAGGGGCTACGAGCAGTACTTC
CASWDRGYEQYF
>TRBV20-1|few|TRBJ2-5|NA
TGCAGTGCTAGCAGCCCGGGGTTCCAAGAGACCCAGTACTTC
CSASSPGFQETQYF
>TRBV11-1|NA|TRBJ2-5|NA
TGTGCCAGCAGCCCTGACGGACAAGAGACCCAGTACTTC
CASSPDGQETQYF
>TRBV20-1|NA|TRBJ1-5|TRBD1
TGCAGTGCAAGACAGGGGGCGAGTGGCAATCAGCCCCAGCATTTT
CSARQGASGNQPQHF
>TRBV7-3|many|TRBJ1-2|TRBD1
TGTGCCAGCAGCGGGGGCAGGGACAGGGAATCATCTAACTATGGCTACACCTTC
CASSGGRDRESSNYGYTF
>TRBV7-2|many|TRBJ1-2|TRBD1
TGTGCCAGCAGCGGAGAGACAGGGACCTATGGCTACACCTTC
CASSGETGTYGYTF
>TRBV28|many|TRBJ2-1|TRBD1
TGTGCCAGCAGTACGACAGGGGGCAAAAATGAGCAGTTCTTC
CASSTTGGKNEQFF
>TRBV20-1|few|TRBJ1-4|NA
TGCAGTGCCCCGACCAGCCCCGGGGAAAAACTGTTTTTT
CSAPTSPGEKLFF
>TRBV7-2|many|TRBJ1-1|NA
TGTGCCAGCAGACGACGGACAGTCATGAACACTGAAGCTTTCTTT
CASRRRTVMNTEAFF
>TRBV3-1|NA|TRBJ2-2|NA
TGTGCCAGCAACCAAGGCGCAGGGGAGCTGTTTTTT
CASNQGAGELFF
>TRBV7-8|NA|TRBJ1-2|NA
TGTGCCAGCAGCTTCTCCGGGGGCGGGTATGGCTACACCTTC
CASSFSGGGYGYTF
>TRBV5-1|NA|TRBJ2-1|NA
TGCGCCAGCAGCCGAGAAGGGGGGGACTACAATGAGCAGTTCTTC
CASSREGGDYNEQFF
>TRBV19|few|TRBJ1-2|NA
TGTGCCAGCTCGAGTCCAGGATATGGCTACACCTTC
CASSSPGYGYTF
>TRBV7-6|NA|TRBJ1-4|TRBD1
TGTGCCAGCACCCCTCGTCGGACAGGGGGTTCAGATGGGGAAAAACTGTTTTTT
CASTPRRTGGSDGEKLFF
>TRBV6-2/TRBV6-3|few|TRBJ2-2|TRBD2
TGTGCCAGCAGACTCATAGCGGGGGGGCGCACCGGGGAGCTGTTTTTT
CASRLIAGGRTGELFF
>TRBV14|few|TRBJ2-6|NA
TGTGCCAGCAGCCAATCCCCTGGTCTTTCGAACTCTGGGGCCAACGTCCTGACTTTC
CASSQSPGLSNSGANVLTF
>TRBV6-5|many|TRBJ1-2|TRBD1
TGTGCCAGCAGTTACAGGGGGCGGACCTATGGCTACACCTTC
CASSYRGRTYGYTF
>TRBV5-1|few|TRBJ1-3|NA
TGCGCCAGCAGCTCCGGGGGACATAACTCTGGAAACACCATATATTTT
CASSSGGHNSGNTIYF
>TRBV7-2|many|TRBJ1-2|TRBD1
TGTGCCAGCAGCTTGGCCGGGACAGGGGTTGGCTACACCTTC
CASSLAGTGVGYTF